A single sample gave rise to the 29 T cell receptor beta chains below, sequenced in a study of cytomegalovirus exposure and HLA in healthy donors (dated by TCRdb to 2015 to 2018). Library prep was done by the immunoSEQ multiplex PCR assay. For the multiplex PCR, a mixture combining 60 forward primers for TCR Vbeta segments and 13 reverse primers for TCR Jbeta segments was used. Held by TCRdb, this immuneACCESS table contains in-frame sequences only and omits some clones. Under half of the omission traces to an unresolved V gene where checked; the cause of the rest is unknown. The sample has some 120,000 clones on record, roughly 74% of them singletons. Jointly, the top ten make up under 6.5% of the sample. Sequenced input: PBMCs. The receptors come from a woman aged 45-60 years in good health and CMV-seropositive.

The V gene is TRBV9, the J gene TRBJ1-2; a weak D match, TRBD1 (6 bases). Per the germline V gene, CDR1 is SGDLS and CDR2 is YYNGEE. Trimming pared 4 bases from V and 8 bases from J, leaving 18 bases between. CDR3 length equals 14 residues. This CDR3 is CASSPGEQRYGYTF. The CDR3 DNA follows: TGTGCCAGCAGCCCAGGGGAACAGAGGTACGGCTACACCTTC.

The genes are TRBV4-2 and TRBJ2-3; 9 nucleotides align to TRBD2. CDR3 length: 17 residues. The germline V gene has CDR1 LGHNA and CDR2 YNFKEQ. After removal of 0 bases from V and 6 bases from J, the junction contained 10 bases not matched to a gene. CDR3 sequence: CASSQEGAGGWGDTQYF. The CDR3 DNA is TGTGCCAGCAGCCAAGAGGGGGCGGGGGGGTGGGGGGATACGCAGTATTTT.

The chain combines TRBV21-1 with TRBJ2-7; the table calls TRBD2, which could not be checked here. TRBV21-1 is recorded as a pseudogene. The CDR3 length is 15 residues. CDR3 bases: TGTGCCAGCAGCAAGGGAGACATCATGGGGTGCGAGCAGTACTTC. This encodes CASSKGDIMGCEQYF.

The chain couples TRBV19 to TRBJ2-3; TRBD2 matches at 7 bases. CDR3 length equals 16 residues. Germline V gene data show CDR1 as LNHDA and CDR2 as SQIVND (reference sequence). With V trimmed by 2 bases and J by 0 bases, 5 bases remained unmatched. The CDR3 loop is CASSIRVAGSTDTQYF. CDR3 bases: TGTGCCAGTAGTATAAGGGTAGCGGGTAGCACAGATACGCAGTATTTT.

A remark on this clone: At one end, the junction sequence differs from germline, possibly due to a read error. CDR3 protein: CASSFGTDAAQENF. The CDR3, as DNA: TGTGCCAGCAGCTTTGGGACTGACGCTGCCCAGGAGAATTTT. The chain uses TRBV5-5 and TRBJ1-3, with D possibly matching TRBD1 (5 bases). This CDR3 has 14 residues. Germline CDR1 and CDR2: SGHKS and YYEKEE (reference sequence).

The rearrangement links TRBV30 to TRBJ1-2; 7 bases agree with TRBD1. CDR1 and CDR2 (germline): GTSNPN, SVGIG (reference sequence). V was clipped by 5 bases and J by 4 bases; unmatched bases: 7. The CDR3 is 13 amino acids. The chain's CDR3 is CAWWNRDSYGYTF. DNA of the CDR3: TGTGCCTGGTGGAATCGGGACAGCTATGGCTACACCTTC.

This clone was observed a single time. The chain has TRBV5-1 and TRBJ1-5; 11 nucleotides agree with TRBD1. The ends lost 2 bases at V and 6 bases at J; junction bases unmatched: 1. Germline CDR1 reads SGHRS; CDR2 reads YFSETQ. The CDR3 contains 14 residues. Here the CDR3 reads CASSLGQGAQPQHF. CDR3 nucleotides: TGCGCCAGCAGCTTAGGACAGGGGGCTCAGCCCCAGCATTTT.

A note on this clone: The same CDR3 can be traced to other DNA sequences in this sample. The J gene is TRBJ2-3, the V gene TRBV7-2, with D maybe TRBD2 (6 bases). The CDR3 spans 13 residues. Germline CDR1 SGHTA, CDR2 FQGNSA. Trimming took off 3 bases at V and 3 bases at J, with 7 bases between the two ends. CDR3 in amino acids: CASSLGGTDTQYF. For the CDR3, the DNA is TGTGCCAGCAGCTTGGGGGGTACAGATACGCAGTATTTT.

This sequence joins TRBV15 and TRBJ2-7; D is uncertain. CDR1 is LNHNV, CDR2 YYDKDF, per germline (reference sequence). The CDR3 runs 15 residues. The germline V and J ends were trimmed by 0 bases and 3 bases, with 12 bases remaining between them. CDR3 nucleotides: TGTGCCACCAGCAGAGATCTAGGCGCCGTCTACGAGCAGTACTTC. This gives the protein CATSRDLGAVYEQYF.

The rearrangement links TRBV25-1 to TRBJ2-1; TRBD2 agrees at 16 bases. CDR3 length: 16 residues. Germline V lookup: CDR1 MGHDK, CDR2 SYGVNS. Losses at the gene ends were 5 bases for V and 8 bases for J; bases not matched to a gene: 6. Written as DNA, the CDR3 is TGTGCCAGCAGTCCCGGGACTAGCGGGGGGGCCGATGAGCAGTTCTTC. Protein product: CASSPGTSGGADEQFF.

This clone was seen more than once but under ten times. This CDR3 is CASSLSLGRWETQYF. The CDR3 DNA follows: TGTGCCAGCAGTTTATCGCTGGGGAGGTGGGAGACCCAGTACTTC. The chain couples TRBV28 to TRBJ2-5, with D tentatively TRBD2 (6 bases). V was cut by 1 base and J by 5 bases, with 14 bases left in between. Germline V gene sequence: CDR1 MDHEN, CDR2 SYDVKM. This CDR3 is 15 amino acids long.

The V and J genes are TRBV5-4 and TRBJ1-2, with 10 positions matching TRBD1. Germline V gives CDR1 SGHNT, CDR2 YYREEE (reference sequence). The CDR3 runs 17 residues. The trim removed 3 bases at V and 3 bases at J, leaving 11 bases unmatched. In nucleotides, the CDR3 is TGTGCCAGCAGCTATACTTCCCGGACAGGGGGTGACTATGGCTACACCTTC. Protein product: CASSYTSRTGGDYGYTF.

CDR3 DNA: TGCGCCAGCAGCTTGCCTGGACAGGGACCCGGAAACACCATATATTTT. It specifies CASSLPGQGPGNTIYF. V usage is TRBV5-1 and J usage is TRBJ1-3, with 8 bases lining up with TRBD1. Losses at the gene ends were 1 base for V and 4 bases for J; bases not matched to a gene: 7. CDR3 length equals 16 residues. CDR1 is SGHRS and CDR2 is YFSETQ in the germline V gene.

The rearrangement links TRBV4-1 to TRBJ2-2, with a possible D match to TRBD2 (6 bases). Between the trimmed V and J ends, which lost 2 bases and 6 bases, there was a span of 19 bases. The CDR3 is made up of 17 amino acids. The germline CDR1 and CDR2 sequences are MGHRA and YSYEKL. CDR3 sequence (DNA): TGCGCCAGCAGCCAACCGACGGTGCGGGGACCAGCCGGGGAGCTGTTTTTT. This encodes CASSQPTVRGPAGELFF.

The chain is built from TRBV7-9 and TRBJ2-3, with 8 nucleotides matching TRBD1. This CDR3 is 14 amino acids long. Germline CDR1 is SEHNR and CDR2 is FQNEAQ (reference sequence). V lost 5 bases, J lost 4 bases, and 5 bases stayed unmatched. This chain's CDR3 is CASSLGQGSDTQYF. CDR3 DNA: TGTGCCAGCAGCCTTGGACAGGGTTCAGATACGCAGTATTTT.

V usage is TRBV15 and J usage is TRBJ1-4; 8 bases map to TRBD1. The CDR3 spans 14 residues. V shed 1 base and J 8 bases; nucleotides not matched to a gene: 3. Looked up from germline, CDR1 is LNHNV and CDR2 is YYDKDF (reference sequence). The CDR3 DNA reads TGTGCCACCAGCAGAGGAAGACAGGGGGAAAAACTGTTTTTT. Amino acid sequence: CATSRGRQGEKLFF.

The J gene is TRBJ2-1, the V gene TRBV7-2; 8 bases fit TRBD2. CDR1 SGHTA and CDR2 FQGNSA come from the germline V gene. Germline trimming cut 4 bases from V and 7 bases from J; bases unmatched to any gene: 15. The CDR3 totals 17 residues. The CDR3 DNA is TGTGCCAGCAGCTCCGCAAACCCCGGGGGGGCCGGGAATGAGCAGTTCTTC. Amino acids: CASSSANPGGAGNEQFF. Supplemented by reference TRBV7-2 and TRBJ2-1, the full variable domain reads GAGVSQSPSNKVTEKGKDVELRCDPISGHTALYWYRQSLGQGLEFLIYFQGNSAPDKSGLPSDRFSAERTGGSVSTLTIQRTQQEDSAVYLCASSSANPGGAGNEQFFGPGTRLTVL.

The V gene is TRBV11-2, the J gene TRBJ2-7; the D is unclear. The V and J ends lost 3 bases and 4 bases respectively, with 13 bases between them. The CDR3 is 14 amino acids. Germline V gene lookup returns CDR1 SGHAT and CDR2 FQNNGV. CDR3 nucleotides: TGTGCCAGCAGCTTCCGAGGCGCCAAATACGAGCAGTACTTC. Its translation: CASSFRGAKYEQYF.

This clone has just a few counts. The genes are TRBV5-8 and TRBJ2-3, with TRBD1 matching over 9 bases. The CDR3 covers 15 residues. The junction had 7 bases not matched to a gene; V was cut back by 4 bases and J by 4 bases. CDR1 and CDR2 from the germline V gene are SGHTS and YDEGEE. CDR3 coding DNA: TGTGCCAGCAGCGCGGGGGACAGGGCGGCAGATACGCAGTATTTT. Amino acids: CASSAGDRAADTQYF. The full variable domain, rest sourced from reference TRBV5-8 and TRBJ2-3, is EAGVTQSPTHLIKTRGQQATLRCSPISGHTSVYWYQQALGLGLQFLLWYDEGEERNRGNFPPRFSGRQFPNYSSELNVNALELEDSALYLCASSAGDRAADTQYFGPGTRLTVL.

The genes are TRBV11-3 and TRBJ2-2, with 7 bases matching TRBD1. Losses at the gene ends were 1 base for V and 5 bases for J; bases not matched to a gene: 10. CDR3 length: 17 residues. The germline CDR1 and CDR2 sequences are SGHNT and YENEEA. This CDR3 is CASSLGRGKGSTGELFF. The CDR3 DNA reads TGTGCCAGCAGCTTAGGCAGGGGGAAAGGATCGACCGGGGAGCTGTTTTTT. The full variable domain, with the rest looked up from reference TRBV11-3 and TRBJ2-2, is EAGVVQSPRYKIIEKKQPVAFWCNPISGHNTLYWYLQNLGQGPELLIRYENEEAVDDSQLPKDRFSAERLKGVDSTLKIQPAELGDSAVYLCASSLGRGKGSTGELFFGEGSRLTVL.

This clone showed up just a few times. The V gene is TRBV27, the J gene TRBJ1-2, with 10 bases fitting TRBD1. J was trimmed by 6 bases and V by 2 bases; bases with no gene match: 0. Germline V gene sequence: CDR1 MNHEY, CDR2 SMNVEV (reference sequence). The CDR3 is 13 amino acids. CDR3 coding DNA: TGTGCCAGCAGTTTAGGGACAGGGGATGGCTACACCTTC. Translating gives CASSLGTGDGYTF.

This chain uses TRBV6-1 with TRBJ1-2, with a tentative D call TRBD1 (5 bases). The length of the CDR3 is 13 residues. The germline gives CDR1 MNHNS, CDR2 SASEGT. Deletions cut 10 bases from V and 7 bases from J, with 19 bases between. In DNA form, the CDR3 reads TGTGCCATTCTTTCGGGCCGGAGGGGTGGCTACACCTTC. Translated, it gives CAILSGRRGGYTF.

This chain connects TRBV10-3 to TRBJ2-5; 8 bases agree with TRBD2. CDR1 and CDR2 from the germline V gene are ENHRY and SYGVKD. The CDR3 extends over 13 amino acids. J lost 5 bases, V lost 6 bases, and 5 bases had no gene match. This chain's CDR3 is CAISGGGKETQYF. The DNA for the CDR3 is TGTGCCATCAGCGGGGGGGGCAAGGAGACCCAGTACTTC.

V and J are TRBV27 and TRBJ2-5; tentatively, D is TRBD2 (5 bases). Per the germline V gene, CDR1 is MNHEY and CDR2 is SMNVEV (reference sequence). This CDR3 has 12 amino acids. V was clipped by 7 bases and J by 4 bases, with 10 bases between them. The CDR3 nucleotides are TGTGCCAGCACCAACCGGGGAGAGACCCAGTACTTC. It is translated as CASTNRGETQYF.

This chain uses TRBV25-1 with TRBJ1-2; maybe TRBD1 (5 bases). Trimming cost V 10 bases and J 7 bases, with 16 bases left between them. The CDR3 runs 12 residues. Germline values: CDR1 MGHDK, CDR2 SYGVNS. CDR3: CATSTDISGYTF. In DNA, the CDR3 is TGTGCCACCTCGACAGACATCAGTGGCTACACCTTC.

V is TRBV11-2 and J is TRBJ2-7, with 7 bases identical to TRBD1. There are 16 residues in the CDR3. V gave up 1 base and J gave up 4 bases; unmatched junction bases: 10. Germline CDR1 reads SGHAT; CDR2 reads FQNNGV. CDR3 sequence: CASSLAGTVSSYEQYF. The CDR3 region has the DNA TGTGCCAGCAGCTTAGCCGGGACAGTGTCAAGTTACGAGCAGTACTTC. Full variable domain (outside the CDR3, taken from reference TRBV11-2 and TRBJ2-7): EAGVAQSPRYKIIEKRQSVAFWCNPISGHATLYWYQQILGQGPKLLIQFQNNGVVDDSQLPKDRFSAERLKGVDSTLKIQPAKLEDSAVYLCASSLAGTVSSYEQYFGPGTRLTVT.

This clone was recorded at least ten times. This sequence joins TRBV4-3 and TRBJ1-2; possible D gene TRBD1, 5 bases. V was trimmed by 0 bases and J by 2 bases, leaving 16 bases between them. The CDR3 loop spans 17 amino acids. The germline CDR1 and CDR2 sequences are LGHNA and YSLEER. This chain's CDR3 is CASSQDLHGGGNYGYTF. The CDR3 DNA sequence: TGCGCCAGCAGCCAAGATCTTCACGGCGGGGGAAACTATGGCTACACCTTC.

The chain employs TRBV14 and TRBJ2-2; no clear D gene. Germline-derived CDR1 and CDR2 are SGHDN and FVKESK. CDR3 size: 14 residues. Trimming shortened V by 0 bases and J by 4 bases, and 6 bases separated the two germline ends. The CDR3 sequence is CASSQDIGTGELFF. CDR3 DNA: TGTGCCAGCAGCCAAGACATCGGCACCGGGGAGCTGTTTTTT.

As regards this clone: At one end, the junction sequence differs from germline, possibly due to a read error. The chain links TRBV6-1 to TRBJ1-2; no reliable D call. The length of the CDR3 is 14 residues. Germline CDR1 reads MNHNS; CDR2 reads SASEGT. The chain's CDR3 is CASRASHMGHGYPF. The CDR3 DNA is TGTGCCAGCAGAGCCTCCCACATGGGCCATGGCTACCCCTTC.